This T cell receptor beta chain was profiled in a study of Ad26.COV2.S vaccination and SARS-CoV-2 variants. Study-wide results and limits: After vaccination, substantial breadth of spike-specific CD8+ and CD4+ responses was reported.

Regarding treatment: about 20 received Ad26.COV2.S at low or high dose, single or two shots; 5 received placebo; per-sample allocation not given. The study sampled participants on day 63 after the first vaccine or placebo injection. Boston provided a donor who was an adult aged 18-55 years. SARS-CoV-2 spike from the Wuhan strain was encoded by the vaccine, an Ad26 vector. Profiling relied on immunoSEQ multiplex PCR, and the TCRdb table lists in-frame clones only, not all of them. Of approximately 450,000 clones in the sample, more than 80% were seen once. This clone has more than one count but fewer than ten. Its target is unknown. The specimen comprised peripheral blood, sampled in a trial of Ad26.COV2.S vaccine versus placebo. The origin of this receptor is a person between 18 and 65 years old who received the Ad26.COV2.S COVID-19 vaccine or a placebo.

CDR3 DNA: TGTGCCAGCAGCTTGGTGCGGGGCCCCGCGGGGACAGATACGCAGTATTTT. Translated: CASSLVRGPAGTDTQYF. V and J are TRBV5-4 and TRBJ2-3, with a weak D call TRBD2 (6 bases). V gave up 0 bases and J gave up 3 bases, with 17 bases separating them. CDR1 and CDR2 from the germline V gene are SGHNT and YYREEE (reference sequence). The CDR3 totals 17 residues.